The 5 T cell receptor beta chains listed next were all sequenced from one sample in a study of vaccination effects on CD4 cells after COVID-19. These receptors lack a known antigen. After expansion with viral peptide pools in the ViraFEST assay, antigen-specific CD4+ T cells were sequenced. CD4+ T cell isolation took place after approximately 11 days of culture. The vaccine given was either BNT162b2 or mRNA-1273, in two doses. Clones were sequenced by immunoSEQ multiplex PCR, and TCRdb holds only the in-frame ones, with some missing. The sample consists of roughly 71,000 clones, under 80% of them appearing once. The material sequenced was CD4+ T cells from PBMCs cultured with HCoV-OC43 spike peptides, taken after COVID-19 vaccination. Subset: HCoV-OC43 spike overlapping peptide pool stimulation. These receptors all come from a human donor who received a COVID-19 vaccine.

This sequence joins TRBV6-2 or TRBV6-3 and TRBJ2-7, with 10 bases that match TRBD1. The germline gives CDR1 MNHEY, CDR2 SVGEGT. The V segment lost 5 bases and the J segment 2 bases; nucleotides outside the gene matches: 6. The CDR3 extends over 15 amino acids. In DNA form, the CDR3 reads TGTGCCAGCAGTCCGGGACAGGGGTGGACCTACGAGCAGTACGTC. It specifies CASSPGQGWTYEQYV.

The chain links TRBV5-6 to TRBJ2-6, with 8 bases that match TRBD1. The CDR3 has 14 residues. Trimming took 2 bases from V and 11 from J; bases not matched to a gene: 6. Germline lookup yields CDR1 SGHDT and CDR2 YYEEEE. In nucleotides, the CDR3 is TGTGCCAGCAGCTTAACAGGGGGAACGGACGTCCTGACTTTC. Translated: CASSLTGGTDVLTF.

This clone turned up a few times. J is TRBJ1-1 and V is TRBV5-4; TRBD1 agrees at 11 bases. V shed 5 bases and J 3 bases; nucleotides not matched to a gene: 6. The CDR3 is 15 amino acids. CDR1 is SGHNT and CDR2 is YYREEE in the germline V gene (reference sequence). The CDR3 here is CASRRPGQGDTEAFF. In nucleotides, the CDR3 is TGTGCCAGCAGACGCCCGGGACAGGGGGACACTGAAGCTTTCTTT.

This chain joins TRBV5-8 and TRBJ1-4; no clear D. Trimming left V 4 bases short and J 4 bases short, with 11 bases between. Germline values: CDR1 SGHTS, CDR2 YDEGEE. This CDR3 is built from 14 residues. The CDR3 sequence is CASSPMRNNEKLFF. The CDR3 DNA is TGTGCCAGCAGCCCCATGAGAAATAATGAAAAACTGTTTTTT.

V is TRBV28 and J is TRBJ2-7, with 8 bases that match TRBD1. V shed 5 bases and J 4 bases; nucleotides not matched to a gene: 7. The germline CDR1 and CDR2 sequences are MDHEN and SYDVKM. The CDR3 loop spans 14 amino acids. The CDR3 is CASSRGDRIYEQYV. The CDR3, as DNA: TGTGCCAGCAGTCGAGGGGACAGGATTTACGAGCAGTACGTC.